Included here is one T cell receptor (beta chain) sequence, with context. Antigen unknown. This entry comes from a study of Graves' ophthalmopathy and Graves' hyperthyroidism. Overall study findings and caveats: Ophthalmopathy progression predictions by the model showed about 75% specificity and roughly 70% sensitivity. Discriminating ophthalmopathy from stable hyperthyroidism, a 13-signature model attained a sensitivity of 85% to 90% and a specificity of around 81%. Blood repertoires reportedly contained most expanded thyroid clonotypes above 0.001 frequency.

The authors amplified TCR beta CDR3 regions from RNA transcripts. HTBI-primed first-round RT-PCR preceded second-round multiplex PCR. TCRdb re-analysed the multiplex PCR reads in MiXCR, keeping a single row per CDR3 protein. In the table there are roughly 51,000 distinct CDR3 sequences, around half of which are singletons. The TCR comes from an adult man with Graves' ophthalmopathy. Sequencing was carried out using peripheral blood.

The chain's CDR3 is CARTGGSYNSPLHF. The CDR3 DNA follows: TGTGCTAGGACAGGCGGCTCCTATAATTCACCCCTCCACTTT. The chain couples TRBV2 to TRBJ1-6; 7 nucleotides line up with TRBD1. This CDR3 spans 14 amino acids. Germline CDR1 reads SNHLY; CDR2 reads FYNNEI.